The source of this TCR beta chain is a study of T-cell memory formation after mild COVID-19 (dated by TCRdb to the early 2020s). Describing the broader study: Most TCR sequence clusters were specific to one of the two donors. The cohort comprised two young, previously healthy adult volunteers, one female and one male. T-cell clones expanding and contracting after mild COVID-19 in a couple of donors were tracked by longitudinal TCRalpha and TCRbeta repertoire sequencing. Beyond this particular receptor, the publication reports: Some responding clones were detected in pre-infection memory, suggesting pre-existing cross-reactive memory T cells joined the SARS-CoV-2 response. Contracting CD4+ clones were located mainly in the CM and EM memory subsets, whereas CD8+ clones were found to be enriched in EMRA. Clones contracting from day 15 to 85 had balanced CD4/CD8 phenotypes, while a second wave expanding from day 15 to 37 was biased towards CD4+. The second-wave clones that peaked on day 37 were not confirmed to be SARS-CoV-2 specific. Only a couple of mild cases were covered by the study, and larger cohorts that include severe cases with pre-infection samples were considered necessary.

Ficoll-Paque density gradient centrifugation was the method used to isolate PBMCs. TCRdb names Illumina NovaSeq 6000 as the instrument used. TCRalpha and TCRbeta cDNA libraries were constructed by 5'RACE with constant-segment primers, with sample barcodes and unique molecular identifiers being introduced. RNA was extracted from every sample with Trizol reagent. Library amplification was performed in two PCR steps, and a second sample barcode and Illumina TruSeq adapters were introduced in the second step. The libraries were sequenced on an Illumina NovaSeq using 2 x 150 bp paired-end reads. The authors processed their data as follows. Demultiplexing of reads and collapsing into UMI-guided consensus sequences were performed with migec v1.2.7. With mixcr v2.1.11, UMI consensuses were aligned to TRA and TRB V and J templates and assembled into clonotypes. Expanded or contracted clonotypes were those called significant by both edgeR and NoisET, with noise models trained on biological replicates. For edgeR calls, a false discovery rate-adjusted p below 0.01 and a log2 fold-change threshold of 1 were applied. As an exploratory analysis of dynamics, PCA with hierarchical clustering was applied to max-normalized trajectories of the 1000 most abundant clonotypes. Separately sequenced CD4+ and CD8+ repertoires were used to assign a CD4 or CD8 phenotype to each responding clone. TCRdb took the public reads, trimmed them with fastp at Q25, ran MiXCR for clone calling and kept in-frame beta chains. For every CDR3 protein sequence, its rows merge into one entry that carries the most common genes and DNA. TCRdb, not the authors, supplied the V and J calls. The sample table shows more than 250,000 distinct CDR3 sequences, and roughly 16% are seen once. 20% to 25% of the sample is taken by the ten largest.

In the germline V gene (reference sequence), CDR1 corresponds to SEHNR and CDR2 to FQNEAQ. V is pared back by 4 bases and J by 2 bases, with 15 bases lying between the germline termini. From cysteine to phenylalanine, the CDR3 is 16 amino acids long. Just CDR3 DNA is preserved here, 48 bases in frame from base 1. With respect to this clonotype: What this receptor recognizes is not known. Base qualities are not recorded, but no much larger clone differs from it by a single base.

The source is a man younger than 35 who had mild COVID-19 (a few samples of this study predate the infection). The sample titles of this study are shuffled in the database, so cell type and time point are left out; the donor was told from shared clones. Sequencing input: PBMCs or a T cell subset sorted from them (not recorded which). The rearranged segments are TRBV7-9 and TRBJ2-1; TRBD2 could be the D gene, as 6 bases match. The sequenced DNA is TGTGCCAGCAGCTGGGGGGACGTGGGCGCCTACAATGAGCAGTTCTTC. This yields the protein CASSWGDVGAYNEQFF.